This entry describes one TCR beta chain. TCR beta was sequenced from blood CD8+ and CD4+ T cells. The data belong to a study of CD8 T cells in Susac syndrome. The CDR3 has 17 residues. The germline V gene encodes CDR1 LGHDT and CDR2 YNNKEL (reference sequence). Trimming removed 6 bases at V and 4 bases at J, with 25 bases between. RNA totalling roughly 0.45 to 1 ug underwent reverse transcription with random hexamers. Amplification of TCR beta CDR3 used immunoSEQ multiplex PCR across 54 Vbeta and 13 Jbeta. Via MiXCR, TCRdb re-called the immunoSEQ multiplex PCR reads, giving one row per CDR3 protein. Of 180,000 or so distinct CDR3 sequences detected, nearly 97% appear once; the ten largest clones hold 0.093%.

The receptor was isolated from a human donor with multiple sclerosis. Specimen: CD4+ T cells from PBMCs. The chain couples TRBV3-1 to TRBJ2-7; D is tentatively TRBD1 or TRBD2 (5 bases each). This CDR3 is CASRFAGTEGWGYEQYF. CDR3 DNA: TGTGCCAGCAGATTCGCCGGGACGGAAGGTTGGGGTTACGAGCAGTACTTC.